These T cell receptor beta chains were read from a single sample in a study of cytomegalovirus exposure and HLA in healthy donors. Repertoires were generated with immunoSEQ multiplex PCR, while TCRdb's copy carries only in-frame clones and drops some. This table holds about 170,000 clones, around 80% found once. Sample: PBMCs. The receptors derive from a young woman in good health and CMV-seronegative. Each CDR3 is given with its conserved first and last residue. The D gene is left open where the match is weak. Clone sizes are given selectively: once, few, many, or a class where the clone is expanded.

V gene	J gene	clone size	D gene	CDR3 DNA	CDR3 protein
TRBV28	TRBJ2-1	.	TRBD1	TGTGCCAGCACCTCAAGAGGCGCAGGGGGCTTGTACAATGAGCAGTTCTTC	CASTSRGAGGLYNEQFF
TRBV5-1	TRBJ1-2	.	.	TGCGCCAGCAGCCCCCAGGGAGGGACCGACTATGGCTACACCTTC	CASSPQGGTDYGYTF
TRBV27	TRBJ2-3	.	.	TGTGCCAGCAGTTACCTCCTTCCCCTATATGACTCCACAGATACGCAGTATTTT	CASSYLLPLYDSTDTQYF
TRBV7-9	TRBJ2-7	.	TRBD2	TGTGCCAGCAGCTTTTCTCAGCGGGAGAACGACGAGCAGTACTTC	CASSFSQRENDEQYF
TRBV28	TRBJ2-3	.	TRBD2	TGTGCCAGCAGCACTAGCGGGAGGGCCGTGGCAGATACGCAGTATTTT	CASSTSGRAVADTQYF
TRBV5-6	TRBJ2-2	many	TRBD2	TGTGCCAGCAGCTGGATAGGACTAGCGGGAGGAGCTAACACCGGGGAGCTGTTTTTT	CASSWIGLAGGANTGELFF
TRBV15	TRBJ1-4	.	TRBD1	TGTGCCACCAGCAGAGATTTGCCCGGGACAGGGAACGAAAAACTGTTTTTT	CATSRDLPGTGNEKLFF
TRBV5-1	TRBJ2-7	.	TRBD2	TGCGCCAGCAGCTTAGGGACTAGCGGCCCCTACGAGCAGTACTTC	CASSLGTSGPYEQYF
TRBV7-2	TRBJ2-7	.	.	TGTGCCAGCAGCGCCCCGTTCGGGGGGCAGTACTTC	CASSAPFGGQYF
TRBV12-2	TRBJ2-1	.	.	TGTGCAAGTCGTTTTACTGGAGTCCGGGTAGACAATGAGCAGTTCTTC	CASRFTGVRVDNEQFF
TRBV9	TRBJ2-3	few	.	TGTGCCAGCAGCGTAGCGGGTGTTTATTCGGATACGCAGTATTTT	CASSVAGVYSDTQYF
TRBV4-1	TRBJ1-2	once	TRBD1	TGCGCCAGCAGCCGCGAACCGGGACAGGGGGATTATCTTTATGGCTACACCTTC	CASSREPGQGDYLYGYTF
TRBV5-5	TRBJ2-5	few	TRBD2	TGTGCCAGCAGCAAGCCGGGAGGGGGGGAGACCCAGTACTTC	CASSKPGGGETQYF
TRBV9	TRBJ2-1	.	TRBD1	TGTGCCAGCAGCGTCTCGGGACAGGGGGCTTATGAGCAGTTCTTC	CASSVSGQGAYEQFF
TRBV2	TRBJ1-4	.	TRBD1	TGTGCCAGCAGTGCTCAGGGGGCAAGTAATGAAAAACTGTTTTTT	CASSAQGASNEKLFF
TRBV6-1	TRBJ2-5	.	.	TGTGCCAGCAGCCGACTACCCTATGGGGCCCAGTACTTC	CASSRLPYGAQYF
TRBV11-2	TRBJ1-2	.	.	TGTGCCAGCAGCTTAGGAGTAGCTAACTATGGCTACACCTTC	CASSLGVANYGYTF
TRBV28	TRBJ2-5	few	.	TGTGCCAGCAGTGCCCCCGGGAAGAGCCAAGAGACCCAGTACTTC	CASSAPGKSQETQYF
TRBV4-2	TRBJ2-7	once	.	TGTGCCAGCAGCCAAGAGCGTTACGGAGGGTACGAGCAGTACTTC	CASSQERYGGYEQYF
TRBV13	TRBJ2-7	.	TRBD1	TGTGCCAGCAGCTTGAGCCCGGGACAGGGGTCCTACGAGCAGTACTTC	CASSLSPGQGSYEQYF
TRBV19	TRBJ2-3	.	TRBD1	TGTGCCAGTAGTCCGGCCCGGGACAGTGTTACAGATACGCAGTATTTT	CASSPARDSVTDTQYF
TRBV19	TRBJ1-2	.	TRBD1	TGTGCCAGTAGTACGCAGGGGGACTATGGCTACACCTTC	CASSTQGDYGYTF
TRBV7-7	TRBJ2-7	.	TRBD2	TGTGCTAGCAGCTATCGACCCCATGGGACGGCGGGAGGGCCGTTAGGCCACGAGCAGTACTTC	CASSYRPHGTAGGPLGHEQYF
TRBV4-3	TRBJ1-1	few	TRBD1	TGCGCCAGCAGCCGAGTTTACGGGACAGGGAATGATGGTGAAGCTTTCTTT	CASSRVYGTGNDGEAFF
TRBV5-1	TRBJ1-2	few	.	TGCGCCAGCAGTGAAGGATCGGGGGGCGGCTACACCTTC	CASSEGSGGGYTF
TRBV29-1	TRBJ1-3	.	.	TGCAGCGTGACCGGCGGGGGGTCTGCAGGAAACACCATATATTTT	CSVTGGGSAGNTIYF
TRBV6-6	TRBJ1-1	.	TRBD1	TGTGCCAGCAGCCAAACCCCGGGACAGGGGACAGGGGCGGCTTTCTTT	CASSQTPGQGTGAAFF